The 10 T cell receptor beta chains reported below all come from one sample, sequenced in a study of tumor-infiltrating lymphocytes in primary liver carcinoma (dated by TCRdb to the late 2010s). RNA from unsorted whole blood was extracted with TRIzol reagent, and germline DNA was obtained with the DNeasy Blood & Tissue kit. Sequencing was carried out with an Illumina HiSeq 2500. A constant-region primer and ProtoScript II reverse transcriptase were used to reverse-transcribe TCRbeta-specific cDNA from approximately 550 ng total RNA. TCRbeta libraries were built with three nested multiplex PCR rounds, a slightly modified ARM-PCR procedure. Each of the first two PCR rounds ran for around 9 cycles and used multiplex TRBV1-TRBV30 forward primers together with a Cbeta reverse primer. TCRdb applied fastp at Q25 and MiXCR to the public reads, then kept only in-frame beta chains. Each CDR3 protein gets just one entry, which takes the most common genes and DNA from the rows behind it. This sample comprises 310,000 or so distinct CDR3 sequences, around 60% of them detected only once. The ten most abundant clones make up 5% to 6.5% of the sample.

Sequenced input: peripheral blood. The receptors come from a man in his forties with primary liver carcinoma and hepatitis B virus infection.

Of note for this clonotype: This may come from a read error, since a much larger clone is one base off. This chain joins TRBV6-2 or TRBV6-3 and TRBJ2-1; 7 bases are a match to TRBD2. This CDR3 comprises 15 residues. J was trimmed by 7 bases and V by 5 bases; bases with no gene match: 11. The V gene's germline CDR1 is MNHEY and CDR2 SVGEGT. Written as DNA, the CDR3 is TGTGCCAGCAGTCGCTCGGGCGGGAGTGGAAATGAGCAGTTCTTC. This encodes CASSRSGGSGNEQFF.

J is TRBJ2-3 and V is TRBV14; possible D gene TRBD2, 6 bases. Looked up from germline, CDR1 is SGHDN and CDR2 is FVKESK. Trimming removed 8 bases from V and 0 bases from J, with 15 bases in between. CDR3 size: 15 residues. This chain's CDR3 is CASGRVRGSTDTQYF. DNA for the CDR3: TGTGCCAGCGGCCGAGTACGGGGGAGCACAGATACGCAGTATTTT.

With respect to this clonotype: Compared with germline, one end of the junction differs, possibly owing to a read error. The chain couples TRBV6-2 or TRBV6-3 to TRBJ2-5, with D unclear. CDR1 and CDR2 (germline): MNHEY, SVGEGT. This CDR3 is built from 15 residues. CDR3 sequence reads: CASSYSFADQETKYF. CDR3 DNA sequence: TGTGCCAGCAGTTACTCTTTCGCAGACCAAGAGACCAAGTACTTC.

With respect to this clonotype: In this CDR3 the conserved last residue, phenylalanine or tryptophan, is missing, so a read error is likely. Because the CDR3's place on the DNA is in doubt, the DNA is left out and the CDR3 is given as listed by TCRdb. The chain is built from TRBV11-3 and TRBJ2-1; the D call of TRBD2 is as the table states it, not checked on the DNA. 14 amino acids form the CDR3, both terminal residues included. Germline CDR1 reads SGHNT; CDR2 reads YENEEA. CDR3 sequence reads: CASSQGARGSERFL.

At least ten counts were recorded for this clonotype. The CDR3 region is CASSRAGNAFF. The DNA for the CDR3 is TGTGCCAGCAGCCGGGCCGGGAACGCTTTCTTT. V is TRBV11-2 and J is TRBJ1-1; D gene unclear. V lost 5 bases and J 11 bases, leaving 12 bases between the germline ends. CDR1 is SGHAT and CDR2 is FQNNGV in the germline V gene. The CDR3 spans 11 residues.

The chain links TRBV7-9 to TRBJ2-1, with 9 positions matching TRBD1. The J segment lost 0 bases and the V segment lost 5 bases, leaving 2 bases of the junction unmatched. CDR3 length: 15 residues. The germline V gene has CDR1 SEHNR and CDR2 FQNEAQ (reference sequence). CDR3: CASSRGQGSYNEQFF. DNA of the CDR3: TGTGCCAGCAGCAGGGGACAGGGCTCCTACAATGAGCAGTTCTTC.

To note about this clonotype: Compared with germline, one end of the junction differs, possibly owing to a read error. V is TRBV11-2 and J is TRBJ1-2; D gene uncertain. The CDR3 totals 13 residues. CDR1 and CDR2 from the germline V gene are SGHAT and FQNNGV. The CDR3 DNA sequence: TGTGTCAGCGGCTTAACGGCTAACTATAGCTACACCTTC. This encodes CVSGLTANYSYTF.

About this clonotype itself: One end of the junction does not line up with germline, which may come from a read error. This sequence joins TRBV5-5 and TRBJ2-1, with D perhaps TRBD1 (5 bases). Germline V gene data show CDR1 as SGHKS and CDR2 as YYEKEE (reference sequence). This CDR3 spans 14 amino acids. DNA for the CDR3: TGTGCCAGCAGCTGGGCGACAAGGGGCGGTGAGCGGTTCTTC. Protein product: CASSWATRGGERFF. Full variable domain (outside the CDR3, taken from reference TRBV5-5 and TRBJ2-1): DAGVTQSPTHLIKTRGQQVTLRCSPISGHKSVSWYQQVLGQGPQFIFQYYEKEERGRGNFPDRFSARQFPNYSSELNVNALLLGDSALYLCASSWATRGGERFFGPGTRLTVL.

With regard to this clonotype: Here the CDR3 omits its conserved ending phenylalanine or tryptophan, so a read error is the likely source. This rearrangement joins TRBV5-6 to TRBJ2-2, with D perhaps matching TRBD2 (5 bases). The length of the CDR3 is 16 residues. CDR1 is SGHDT and CDR2 is YYEEEE in the germline V gene. Trimming took off 1 base at V and 4 bases at J, with 14 bases between the two ends. The CDR3 protein is CASSLNRRGSTGELFS. The CDR3 DNA reads as TGTGCCAGCAGCTTGAATCGACGAGGGAGCACCGGGGAGCTGTTTTCT.

Note on this clonotype: Mismatch with germline at one junction end may stem from a read error. Written as DNA, the CDR3 is TGTGTCAGCAGCTTAGGGGGGGCTGGCTATGTCTACACCTTC. This gives the protein CVSSLGGAGYVYTF. The chain uses TRBV11-2 and TRBJ1-2; possible D gene TRBD1, 6 bases. Germline V lookup: CDR1 SGHAT, CDR2 FQNNGV. The CDR3 has 14 residues.